This T cell receptor beta chain originates from a study of T cells after posttransplantation cyclophosphamide. General study points: After PTCy, TRB diversity resembled that of CNI/methotrexate controls.

Concerning this clone: Its antigen remains unknown. Other DNA sequences in the same sample also yield this CDR3.

Profiling relied on immunoSEQ multiplex PCR, and the TCRdb table lists in-frame clones only, not all of them. The sample shows about 52,000 clones, roughly 94% of them seen only once. Peripheral blood was collected from the related graft donor on the marrow donation day. This CDR3 contains 14 residues. The V and J ends lost 0 bases and 4 bases respectively, with 10 bases between them. CDR1 MGHRA and CDR2 YSYEKL come from the germline V gene. The receptor was isolated from a woman in her 30s in good health and a related stem cell transplant donor. Sequencing used PBMCs. V and J are TRBV4-1 and TRBJ2-7, with D tentatively TRBD2 (5 bases). The CDR3, as DNA: TGCGCCAGCAGCCAAGATACTAGTGGGTACGAGCAGTACTTC. Its translation is CASSQDTSGYEQYF.